This T cell receptor beta chain originates from a study of breast tumors, draining lymph nodes, adjacent tissues. Whole-study findings and limits: Tumor T cell lymph node origin was a supported hypothesis, not proven. The data were judged consistent with most tumor T cells coming from lymph node and expanding in tumor. Tumor and nontumor repertoires were significantly more similar in luminal-like than in basal-like breast cancer. Tumors had less TCR diversity than lymph nodes, more than nontumor tissue.

This clonotype has ten or more counts. Its antigen is unidentified. Germline CDR1 SGHTA, CDR2 FQGNSA. Trimming took off 7 bases at V and 6 bases at J, with 12 bases between the two ends. This CDR3 has 13 amino acids. Each CDR3 protein gets one entry after TCRdb re-called the multiplex PCR reads with MiXCR. The profile shows approximately 210,000 distinct CDR3 sequences, under 35% of them singletons. Samples came from axillary lymph nodes draining the breast cancer. Specimen: axillary lymph node tissue. The gene calls are TRBV7-2 and TRBJ1-4; perhaps TRBD1 as D (5 bases). The clonotype originates from a female donor with breast cancer. Some clones in this sample may be carry-over from other donors' samples. The CDR3: CASTGGTHEKLFF. The CDR3 DNA reads TGTGCCAGCACCGGGGGGACCCATGAAAAACTGTTTTTT.